This T cell receptor beta chain is drawn from a study of blood T cell repertoires in COVID-19. Study context: The study drew acute and convalescent COVID-19 samples from the United States, Italy and Spain. T cells, B-cell-depleted T cells, or PBMCs provided the cDNA or gDNA that served as material.

Germline CDR1 reads SGHNT; CDR2 reads YYREEE (reference sequence). CDR3 size: 16 residues. With 2 bases removed from V and 1 base from J, the gap between germline ends came to 16 bases. Here immunoSEQ multiplex PCR was the method, and the copy in TCRdb shows in-frame clones only, minus some. The profile shows fewer than 700,000 clones, approximately 88% of them singletons. Sequencing input: peripheral blood. The chain has TRBV5-4 and TRBJ2-7; possibly TRBD2 for D (6 bases). This sequence was found in a woman between 45 and 60 years old with COVID-19, enrolled during active disease. CDR3 residues: CASSLNGGATSYEQYF. As DNA, the CDR3 is TGTGCCAGCAGCTTAAATGGCGGGGCGACGTCCTACGAGCAGTACTTC.